The source of this TCR beta chain is a study of OX40 agonist ivuxolimab in advanced cancers. Study summary: Participants averaged approximately 60 years of age (range roughly 23 to 90) and were 82.7% male. The study, taken as a whole, reports: Averaging showed that CD8+ T cells had more expanded clones than CD4+ did.

Remarks on this clone: Its specificity is not known.

Germline CDR1 and CDR2: MNHEY and SMNVEV (reference sequence). V shed 7 bases, J shed 5 bases, and the junction held 11 bases outside the gene matches. This CDR3 spans 16 amino acids. Using immunoSEQ multiplex PCR, the repertoire was profiled, and TCRdb retains in-frame clones only, with some absent. Of some 150,000 clones in the sample, about 93% are singletons; the top ten hold approximately 0.99%. The receptor comes from an adult with an advanced solid tumor such as melanoma, head and neck, liver or kidney cancer. The sequencing here drew on CD4+ or CD8+ T cells sorted from blood, taken in a trial of the OX40 agonist ivuxolimab. The chain carries TRBV27 and TRBJ2-3; 11 bases match TRBD2. The CDR3 is CASKSHSGGAIDTQYF. CDR3 nucleotides: TGTGCCAGCAAATCCCATAGCGGGGGGGCGATAGATACGCAGTATTTT.